The present T cell receptor (beta chain) was sequenced within a study of response to subunit inactivated influenza vaccine. Findings and caveats of the study: Each seasonal influenza vaccination, the authors suggested, recruits few new T cells.

This CDR3 is 15 amino acids long. V was clipped by 0 bases and J by 4 bases; unmatched bases: 4. In germline, CDR1 is SGDLS, CDR2 YYNGEE. For this clonotype: Its antigen is not known.

TCRdb reprocessed the RT-PCR reads via MiXCR and lists one record per CDR3 protein. This sample carries roughly 570,000 distinct CDR3 sequences, 12% to 15% of them seen once, and the ten largest clones take 11%. The origin of this receptor is a man aged 45-60 years who received an inactivated influenza vaccine. The material sequenced was PBMCs from blood, taken less than 13 days after vaccination. This rearrangement joins TRBV9 to TRBJ2-5; TRBD1 matches at 9 bases. Written as DNA, the CDR3 is TGTGCCAGCAGCGTAGGGGGACAGGGTGGAGAGACCCAGTACTTC. Its protein is CASSVGGQGGETQYF. The variable domain in full, with the rest retrieved from reference TRBV9 and TRBJ2-5, is DSGVTQTPKHLITATGQRVTLRCSPRSGDLSVYWYQQSLDQGLQFLIQYYNGEERAKGNILERFSAQQFPDLHSELNLSSLELGDSALYFCASSVGGQGGETQYFGPGTRLLVL.